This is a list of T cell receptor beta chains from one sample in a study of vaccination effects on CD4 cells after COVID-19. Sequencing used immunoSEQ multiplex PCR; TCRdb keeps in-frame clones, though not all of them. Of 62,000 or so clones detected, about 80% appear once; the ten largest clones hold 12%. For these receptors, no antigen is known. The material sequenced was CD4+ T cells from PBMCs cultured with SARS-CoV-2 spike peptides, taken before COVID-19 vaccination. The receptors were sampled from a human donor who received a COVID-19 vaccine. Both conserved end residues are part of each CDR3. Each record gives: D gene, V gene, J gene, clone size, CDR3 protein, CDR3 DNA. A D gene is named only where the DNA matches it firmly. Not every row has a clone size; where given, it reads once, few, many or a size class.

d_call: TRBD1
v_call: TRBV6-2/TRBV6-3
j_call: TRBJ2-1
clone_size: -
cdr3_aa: CASNPGTGDGYNEQFF
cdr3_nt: TGTGCCAGCAACCCCGGGACAGGGGACGGCTACAATGAGCAGTTCTTC

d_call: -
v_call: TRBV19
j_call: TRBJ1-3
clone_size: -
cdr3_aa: CASSPRGAPGGNTIYF
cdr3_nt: TGTGCCAGTAGTCCCCGGGGCGCCCCGGGAGGAAACACCATATATTTT

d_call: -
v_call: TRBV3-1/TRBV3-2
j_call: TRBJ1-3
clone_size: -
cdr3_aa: CASSRGSSGNTIYF
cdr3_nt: TGTGCCAGCAGCCGAGGGTCCTCTGGAAACACCATATATTTT

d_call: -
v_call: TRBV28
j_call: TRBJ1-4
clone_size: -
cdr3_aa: CASSFSRGRNEKLFF
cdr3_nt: TGTGCCAGCAGTTTTTCGAGGGGGAGGAATGAAAAACTGTTTTTT

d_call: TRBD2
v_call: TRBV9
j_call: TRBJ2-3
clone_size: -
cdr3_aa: CASSVGPAGADTQYF
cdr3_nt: TGTGCCAGCAGCGTAGGCCCAGCGGGGGCAGATACGCAGTATTTT

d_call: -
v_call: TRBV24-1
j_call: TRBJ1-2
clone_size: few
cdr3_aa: CATSDSGGSNYGYTF
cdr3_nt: TGTGCCACCAGTGATTCGGGGGGGAGTAACTATGGCTACACCTTC

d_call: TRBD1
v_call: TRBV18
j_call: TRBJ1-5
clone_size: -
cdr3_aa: CASSEGAGQPQHF
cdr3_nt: TGTGCCAGCTCAGAGGGGGCAGGGCAGCCCCAGCATTTT

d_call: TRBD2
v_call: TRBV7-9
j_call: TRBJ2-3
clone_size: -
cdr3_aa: CASSPPGGTDTQYF
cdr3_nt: TGTGCCAGCAGCCCTCCGGGGGGGACAGATACGCAGTATTTT

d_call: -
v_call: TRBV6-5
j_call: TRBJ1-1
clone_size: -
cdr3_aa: CASTRQGRTEAFF
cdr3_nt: TGTGCCAGCACCAGGCAGGGGCGTACTGAAGCTTTCTTT

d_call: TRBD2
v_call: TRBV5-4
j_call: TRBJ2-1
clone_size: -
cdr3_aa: CASSLGGSSYNEQFF
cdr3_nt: TGTGCCAGCAGCTTGGGCGGGAGCTCCTACAATGAGCAGTTCTTC

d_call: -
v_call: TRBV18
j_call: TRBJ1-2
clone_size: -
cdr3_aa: CASPWMARVVGYTF
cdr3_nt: TGTGCCAGCCCCTGGATGGCCCGGGTGGTTGGCTACACCTTC

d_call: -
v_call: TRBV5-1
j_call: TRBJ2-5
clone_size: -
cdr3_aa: CASSLGGGGTQYF
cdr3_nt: TGCGCCAGCAGCTTGGGCGGGGGCGGGACCCAGTACTTC

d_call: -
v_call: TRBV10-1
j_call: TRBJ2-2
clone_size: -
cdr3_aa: CASSAPWGGELFF
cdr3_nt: TGCGCCAGCAGTGCACCCTGGGGGGGGGAGCTGTTTTTT

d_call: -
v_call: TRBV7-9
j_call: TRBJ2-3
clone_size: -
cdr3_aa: CASSLGLWAGPDTDTQYF
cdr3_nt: TGTGCCAGCAGCTTAGGTCTCTGGGCTGGGCCCGACACAGATACGCAGTATTTT

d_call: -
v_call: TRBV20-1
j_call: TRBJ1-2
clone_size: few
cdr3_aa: CSADGYYGYTF
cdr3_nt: TGCAGCGCGGATGGTTACTATGGCTACACCTTC

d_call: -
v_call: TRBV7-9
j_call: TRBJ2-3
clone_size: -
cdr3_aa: CASRRGSTDTQYF
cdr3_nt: TGTGCCAGCAGGAGGGGGAGCACAGATACGCAGTATTTT

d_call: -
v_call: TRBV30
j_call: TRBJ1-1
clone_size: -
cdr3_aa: CAWSVRDGQNTEAFF
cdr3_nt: TGTGCCTGGAGTGTCCGGGACGGACAGAACACTGAAGCTTTCTTT

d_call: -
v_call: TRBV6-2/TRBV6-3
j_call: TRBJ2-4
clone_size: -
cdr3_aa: CASSYQVVPDFLAKNIQYF
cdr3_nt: TGTGCCAGCAGTTACCAAGTTGTGCCGGACTTTCTAGCCAAAAACATTCAGTACTTC

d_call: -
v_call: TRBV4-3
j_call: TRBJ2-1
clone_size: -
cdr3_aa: CASSQDAFGQNSYNEQFF
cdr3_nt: TGCGCCAGCAGCCAAGATGCGTTCGGACAGAACTCCTACAATGAGCAGTTCTTC

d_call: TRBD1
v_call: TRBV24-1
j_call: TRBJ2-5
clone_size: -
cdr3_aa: CATSDPEDRGGETQYF
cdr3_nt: TGTGCCACCAGTGATCCCGAGGACAGGGGTGGAGAGACCCAGTACTTC

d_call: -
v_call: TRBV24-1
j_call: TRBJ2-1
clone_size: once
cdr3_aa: CATSDFATHNEQFF
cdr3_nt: TGTGCCACCAGTGATTTTGCAACGCACAATGAGCAGTTCTTC

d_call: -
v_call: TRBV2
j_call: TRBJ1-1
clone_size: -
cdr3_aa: CASSAHVSASYTEAFF
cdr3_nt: TGTGCCAGCAGTGCTCATGTCTCAGCTTCCTACACTGAAGCTTTCTTT

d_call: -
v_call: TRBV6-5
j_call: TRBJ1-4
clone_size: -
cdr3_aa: CASSPTGTISGKLFF
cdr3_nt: TGTGCCAGCAGCCCCACCGGGACAATATCAGGGAAACTGTTTTTT

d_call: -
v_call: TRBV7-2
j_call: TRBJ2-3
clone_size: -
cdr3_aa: CASSSRTMGTDTQYF
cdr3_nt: TGTGCCAGCAGCTCCCGGACAATGGGGACAGATACGCAGTATTTT

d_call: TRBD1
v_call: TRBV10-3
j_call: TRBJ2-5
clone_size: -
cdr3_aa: CAISEWDRGGETQYF
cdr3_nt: TGTGCCATCAGTGAATGGGACAGGGGAGGAGAGACCCAGTACTTC

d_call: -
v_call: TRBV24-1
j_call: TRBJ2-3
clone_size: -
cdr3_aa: CATSDTTGSGGTDTQYF
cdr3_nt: TGTGCCACCAGTGATACTACCGGGTCTGGGGGGACAGATACGCAGTATTTT

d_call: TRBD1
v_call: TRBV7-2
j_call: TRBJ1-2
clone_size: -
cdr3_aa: CASSSRPGRNRGDGYTF
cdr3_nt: TGTGCCAGCAGCTCAAGGCCGGGAAGAAACAGGGGGGATGGCTACACCTTC

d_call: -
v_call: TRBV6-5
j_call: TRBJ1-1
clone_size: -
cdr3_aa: CASSYPMGTEAFF
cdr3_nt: TGTGCCAGCAGTTACCCGATGGGAACTGAAGCTTTCTTT

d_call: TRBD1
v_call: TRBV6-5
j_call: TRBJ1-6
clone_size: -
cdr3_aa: CASSQQGVASPLHF
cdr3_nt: TGTGCCAGCAGTCAACAGGGGGTAGCTTCACCCCTCCACTTT

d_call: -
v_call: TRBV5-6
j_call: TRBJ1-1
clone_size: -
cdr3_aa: CASSRLDSGTEAFF
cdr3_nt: TGTGCCAGCAGTCGACTGGATAGTGGCACTGAAGCTTTCTTT

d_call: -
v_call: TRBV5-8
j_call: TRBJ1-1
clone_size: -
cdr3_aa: CASSLDRVAEAFF
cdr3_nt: TGTGCCAGCAGCTTGGACAGGGTGGCTGAAGCTTTCTTT

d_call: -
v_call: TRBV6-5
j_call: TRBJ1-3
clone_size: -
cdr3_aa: CASSTSWTAGNTIYF
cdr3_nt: TGTGCCAGCAGTACTAGTTGGACGGCCGGAAACACCATATATTTT

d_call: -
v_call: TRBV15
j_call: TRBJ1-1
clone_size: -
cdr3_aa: CATSSTPRDFDSNTEAFF
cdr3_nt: TGTGCCACCAGCAGCACACCCCGGGACTTCGATAGTAACACTGAAGCTTTCTTT

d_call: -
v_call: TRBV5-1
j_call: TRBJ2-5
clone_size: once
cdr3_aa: CASSYHPGEETQYF
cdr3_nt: TGCGCCAGCAGCTACCACCCCGGGGAAGAGACCCAGTACTTC

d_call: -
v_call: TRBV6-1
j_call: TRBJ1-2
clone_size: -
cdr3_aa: CASSEQGSYYGYTF
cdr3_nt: TGTGCCAGCAGTGAACAAGGCTCCTACTATGGCTACACCTTC

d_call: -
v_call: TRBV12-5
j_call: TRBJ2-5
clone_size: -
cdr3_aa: CASGRYDTGGQETQYF
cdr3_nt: TGTGCTAGTGGTCGATATGATACAGGAGGGCAGGAGACCCAGTACTTC

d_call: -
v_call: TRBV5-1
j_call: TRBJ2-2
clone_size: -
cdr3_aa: CASSLRGAGELFF
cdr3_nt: TGCGCCAGCAGCTTACGGGGCGCCGGGGAGCTGTTTTTT

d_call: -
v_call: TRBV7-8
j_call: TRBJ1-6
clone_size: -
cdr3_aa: CASSFRDGNSPLHF
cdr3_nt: TGTGCCAGCAGCTTCCGGGACGGTAATTCACCCCTCCACTTT

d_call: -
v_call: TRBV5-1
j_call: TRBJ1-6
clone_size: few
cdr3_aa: CASSSFSEDAPLHF
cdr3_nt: TGCGCCAGCAGCTCCTTTTCGGAGGACGCACCCCTCCACTTT